Below are 3 T cell receptor beta chains sequenced from a single sample in a study of blood T cells in healthy people across ages. It was with a sample-barcoded 5' primer and a J-beta primer mix that a second PCR of roughly 7 to 12 cycles was run. TCRdb independently ran MiXCR on the 5' RACE reads; one entry per CDR3 protein. The sample has fewer than 1,200,000 distinct CDR3 sequences, under 30% seen once. The same sample was also used in a study of T cells of mothers and their children.

Sequencing input: blood. All receptors derive from a girl aged 2-10 years in good health.

The rearrangement links TRBV20-1 to TRBJ2-1; D not certain. With 0 bases removed from V and 1 base from J, the gap between germline ends came to 16 bases. The CDR3 sequence is 17 residues long. Germline CDR1 reads DFQATT; CDR2 reads SNEGSKA (reference sequence). CDR3 protein: CSARDRDSSWSYNEQFF. For the CDR3, the DNA is TGCAGTGCTAGAGATCGAGATAGCTCGTGGTCCTACAATGAGCAGTTCTTC.

The V and J genes are TRBV28 and TRBJ2-5; D remains unclear. The end of the DNA fits TRBJ2-7 better, so the J call may be wrong. In germline, CDR1 is MDHEN, CDR2 SYDVKM. The CDR3 is 13 residues long. CDR3 sequence: CASSARPPNEQYF. The CDR3 coding sequence is TGTGCCAGCAGTGCCCGACCACCAAACGAGCAGTACTTC.

The chain links TRBV4-3 to TRBJ2-3; 9 bases map to TRBD2. Germline values: CDR1 LGHNA, CDR2 YSLEER. The J segment lost 0 bases and the V segment lost 0 bases, leaving 4 bases of the junction unmatched. There are 17 residues in the CDR3. The DNA of the CDR3 is TGCGCCAGCAGCCAAGATCCCGCGGGGGGGAGCACAGATACGCAGTATTTT. Its translation: CASSQDPAGGSTDTQYF.